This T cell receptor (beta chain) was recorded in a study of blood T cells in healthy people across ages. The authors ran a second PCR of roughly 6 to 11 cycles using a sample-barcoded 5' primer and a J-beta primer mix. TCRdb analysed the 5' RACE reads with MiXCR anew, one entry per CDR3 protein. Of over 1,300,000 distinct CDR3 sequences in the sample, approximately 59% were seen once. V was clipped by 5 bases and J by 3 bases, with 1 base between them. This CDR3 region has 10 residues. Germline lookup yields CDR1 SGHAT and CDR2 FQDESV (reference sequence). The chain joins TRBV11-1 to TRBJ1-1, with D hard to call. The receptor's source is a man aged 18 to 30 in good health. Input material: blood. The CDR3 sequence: CASSHTEAFF. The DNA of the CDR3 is TGTGCCAGCAGCCACACTGAAGCTTTCTTT.